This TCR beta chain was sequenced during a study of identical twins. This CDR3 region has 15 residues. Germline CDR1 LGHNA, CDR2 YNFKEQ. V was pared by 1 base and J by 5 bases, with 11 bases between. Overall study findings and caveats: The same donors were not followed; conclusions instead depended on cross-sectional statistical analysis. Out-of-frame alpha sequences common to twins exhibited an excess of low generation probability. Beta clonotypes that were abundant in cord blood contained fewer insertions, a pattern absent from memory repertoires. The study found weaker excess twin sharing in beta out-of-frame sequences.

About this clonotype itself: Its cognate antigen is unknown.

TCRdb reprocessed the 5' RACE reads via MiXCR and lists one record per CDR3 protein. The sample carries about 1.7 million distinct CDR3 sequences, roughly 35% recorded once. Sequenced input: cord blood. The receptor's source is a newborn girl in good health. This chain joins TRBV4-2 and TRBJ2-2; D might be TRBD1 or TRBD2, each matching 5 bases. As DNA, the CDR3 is TGTGCCAGCAGCCAAGTGGGCGAGGGGACCGGGGAGCTGTTTTTT. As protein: CASSQVGEGTGELFF.